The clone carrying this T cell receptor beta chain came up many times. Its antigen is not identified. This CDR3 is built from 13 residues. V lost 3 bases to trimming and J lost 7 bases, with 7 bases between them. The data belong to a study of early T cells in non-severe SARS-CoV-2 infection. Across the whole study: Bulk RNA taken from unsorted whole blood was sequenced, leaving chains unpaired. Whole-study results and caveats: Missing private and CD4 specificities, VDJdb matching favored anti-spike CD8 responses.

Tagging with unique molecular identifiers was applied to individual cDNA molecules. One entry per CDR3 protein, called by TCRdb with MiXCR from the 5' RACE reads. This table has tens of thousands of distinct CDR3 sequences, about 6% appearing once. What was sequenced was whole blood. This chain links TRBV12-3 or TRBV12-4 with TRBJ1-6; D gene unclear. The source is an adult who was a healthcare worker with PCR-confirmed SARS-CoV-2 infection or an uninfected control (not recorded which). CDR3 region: CASSFAENSPLHF. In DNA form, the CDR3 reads TGTGCCAGCAGTTTCGCGGAGAATTCACCCCTCCACTTT.